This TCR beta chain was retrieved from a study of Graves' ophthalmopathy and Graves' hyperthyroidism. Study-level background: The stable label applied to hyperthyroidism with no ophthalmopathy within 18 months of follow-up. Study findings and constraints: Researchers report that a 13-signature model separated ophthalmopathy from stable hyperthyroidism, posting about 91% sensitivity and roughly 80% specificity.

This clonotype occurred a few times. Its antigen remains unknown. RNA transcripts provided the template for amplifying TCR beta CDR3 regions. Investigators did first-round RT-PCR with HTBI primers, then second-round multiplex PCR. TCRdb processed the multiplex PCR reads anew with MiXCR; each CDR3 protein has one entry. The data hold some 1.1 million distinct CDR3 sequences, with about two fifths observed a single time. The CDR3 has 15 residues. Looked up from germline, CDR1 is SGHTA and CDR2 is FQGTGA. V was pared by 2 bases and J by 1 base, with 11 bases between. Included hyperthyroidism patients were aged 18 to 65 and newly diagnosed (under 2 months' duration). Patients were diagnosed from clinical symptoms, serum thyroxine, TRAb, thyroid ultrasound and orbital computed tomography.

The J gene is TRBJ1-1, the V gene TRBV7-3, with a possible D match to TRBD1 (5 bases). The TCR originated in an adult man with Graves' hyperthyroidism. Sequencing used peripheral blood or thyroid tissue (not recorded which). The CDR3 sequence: CASSLGGRTNTEAFF. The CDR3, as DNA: TGTGCCAGCAGCTTAGGGGGACGGACGAACACTGAAGCTTTCTTT. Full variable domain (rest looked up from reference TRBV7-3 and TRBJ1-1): GAGVSQTPSNKVTEKGKYVELRCDPISGHTALYWYRQSLGQGPEFLIYFQGTGAADDSGLPNDRFFAVRPEGSVSTLKIQRTERGDSAVYLCASSLGGRTNTEAFFGQGTRLTVV.